Listed below are T cell receptor beta chains from one sample, sequenced in a study of regulatory T cells in long-lasting Graves disease. One entry per CDR3 protein results from TCRdb running MiXCR on the multiplex PCR reads. The table lists 500,000 or so distinct CDR3 sequences, around 15% of them singletons. These data also formed part of another study, on T cells in Graves' hyperthyroidism and ophthalmopathy.

Material: peripheral blood mononuclear cells (PBMCs), obtained at new diagnosis, from a patient treated with antithyroid drugs. These receptors were collected from a middle-aged man with Graves disease. Both conserved end residues are part of each CDR3. Each record gives: V gene, J gene, CDR3 protein.

TRBV24-1	TRBJ2-5	CATSDQTGLKTQYF
TRBV10-3	TRBJ2-5	CAISPGTGEVGTQYF
TRBV5-1	TRBJ1-1	CASSATQGQGGTEAFF
TRBV2	TRBJ1-6	CASSPSTSPRSSPLHF
TRBV5-4	TRBJ2-2	CASSLDRRQNTGELFF
TRBV7-2	TRBJ1-3	CASSPGTFSGNTIYF
TRBV12-5	TRBJ1-1	CASRPMNTEAFF
TRBV6-9	TRBJ2-7	CASSYSAGLAGGLIEQYF
TRBV29-1	TRBJ1-2	CSVEGRDRAYGYTF
TRBV14	TRBJ2-7	CASSRSGTSGFYEQYF
TRBV29-1	TRBJ2-5	CSVDTSRETQYF
TRBV7-2	.	CASSTTSFNEQYF
TRBV7-9	TRBJ2-7	CASSLAGFSYEQYF
TRBV7-2	TRBJ2-3	CASSSYKITTDTQYF
TRBV2	TRBJ2-7	CASSEGPLEQYF
TRBV7-8	TRBJ2-1	CASRDILADPLQFF
TRBV27	TRBJ2-5	CASSFGGRGTQYF
TRBV7-9	TRBJ2-1	CASSLNGGGEQFF
TRBV7-6	TRBJ2-1	CASSLNAWRWQFF
TRBV20-1	TRBJ2-7	CSARASDYSGSFYEQYF
TRBV25-1	TRBJ1-4	CASSEYGGGNEKLFF
TRBV2	TRBJ1-1	CASSVQGVLIDTEAFF
TRBV29-1	TRBJ2-7	CSVEEQGLIEQYF
TRBV29-1	TRBJ2-1	CSVGTPSSYNEQFF
TRBV20-1	TRBJ2-7	CSAHHPELYEQYF
TRBV12-3/TRBV12-4	TRBJ1-2	CASSLGMARGNYGYTF
TRBV29-1	TRBJ2-3	CSVGPENTDTQYF
TRBV10-3	TRBJ2-5	CAAPKETQETQYF
TRBV9	TRBJ2-3	CASSVVWGSTDTQYF
TRBV28	TRBJ1-5	CASSSAGMGQPQHF
TRBV19	TRBJ1-2	CASSPTRDRYGYTF
TRBV7-2	TRBJ2-1	CASSIRDEQFF
TRBV30	TRBJ1-1	CAWSANRNTEAFF
TRBV6-1	TRBJ2-2	CASAPRANTGELFF
TRBV18	TRBJ1-2	CASSPLGQDYGYTF
TRBV5-1	TRBJ2-7	CASSLYRDQEQYF
TRBV11-3	TRBJ2-2	CASSAGLAGENTGELFF
TRBV11-2	TRBJ2-7	CASSYETSGQYEQYF
TRBV28	TRBJ2-3	CASSFAGASTDTQYF
TRBV20-1	TRBJ2-7	CSAPRLAGVVAGYEQYF
TRBV29-1	TRBJ2-3	CSVENSGTDTQYF
TRBV28	TRBJ2-7	CASSNTGDGYEQYF
TRBV12-5	TRBJ1-5	CASGRAMSNQPQHF
TRBV6-5	TRBJ2-7	CASSYSSGHSYEQYF
TRBV29-1	TRBJ1-2	CSVGQPSYGYTF
TRBV19	TRBJ2-1	CASSIKVRTSGPRAIYNEQFF
TRBV29-1	TRBJ2-7	CSAREWQGYEQYF
TRBV20-1	TRBJ2-7	CSALTGDGYEQYF
TRBV20-1	TRBJ2-7	CSARESGSSYEQYF
TRBV20-1	TRBJ2-3	CSAIGLAGVADTQYF
TRBV28	TRBJ2-7	CASGRSSYEQYF
TRBV11-2	TRBJ2-7	CASSSPSGRVHEQYF
TRBV10-1	TRBJ1-2	CASSPSVAGGYTF
TRBV10-1	TRBJ2-5	CANTGLRAQYF
TRBV7-3	TRBJ2-1	CASSPGSEAEQFF
TRBV24-1	TRBJ2-1	CAPRDEQFF
TRBV12-3/TRBV12-4	TRBJ2-2	CASSLGQSGTGELFF
TRBV2	TRBJ2-5	CASRAEGETQYF
TRBV4-1	TRBJ2-3	CASSQHSNTQYF